This section outlines one T cell receptor beta chain sequence together with its context. V lost 4 bases, J lost 4 bases, and 16 bases lay in between. Germline loops: CDR1 GTSNPN, CDR2 SVGIG (reference sequence). CDR3 length: 15 amino acids. In the authors' methods: Reference gene primers were amplified, and this amplification served to estimate nucleated cell counts. Generated by immunoSEQ multiplex PCR, the TCRdb table keeps only in-frame clones and is missing some. That table furnishes V, J and clone size, whereas the DNA furnished D and trimming. Found here are about 130,000 clones, over 80% of them singletons; the top ten hold 9.7%. The data originate from a study of blood T cell repertoires in COVID-19. Study context: The United States, Italy and Spain were the sources of the acute and convalescent COVID-19 samples. The cDNA or gDNA used as material had been derived from T cells, B-cell-depleted T cells, or PBMCs.

The clonotype originates from a man aged 35 to 55 with active or convalescent COVID-19. The chain combines TRBV30 with TRBJ2-2, with TRBD2 as a possible D gene (6 bases). Sequenced material: peripheral blood. The CDR3 region is CAWIQQGGFTGELFF. The CDR3 bases are TGTGCCTGGATTCAGCAGGGAGGTTTCACCGGGGAGCTGTTTTTT.